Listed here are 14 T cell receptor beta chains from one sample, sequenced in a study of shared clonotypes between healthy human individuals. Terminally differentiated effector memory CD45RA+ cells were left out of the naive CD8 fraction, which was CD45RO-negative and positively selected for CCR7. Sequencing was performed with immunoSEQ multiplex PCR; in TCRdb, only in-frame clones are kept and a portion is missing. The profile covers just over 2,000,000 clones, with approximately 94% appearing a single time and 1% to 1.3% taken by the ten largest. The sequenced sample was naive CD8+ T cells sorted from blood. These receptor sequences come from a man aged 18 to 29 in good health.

In DNA form, the CDR3 reads TGTGCCAGCAGTTACGGGCAGGGGGGGACAGATACGCAGTATTTT. Its protein is CASSYGQGGTDTQYF. The genes are TRBV6-5 and TRBJ2-3; D is tentatively TRBD1 or TRBD2 (7 bases each). CDR3 length equals 15 residues. The germline CDR1 and CDR2 sequences are MNHEY and SVGAGI. V was trimmed by 2 bases and J by 3 bases, leaving 12 bases between them.

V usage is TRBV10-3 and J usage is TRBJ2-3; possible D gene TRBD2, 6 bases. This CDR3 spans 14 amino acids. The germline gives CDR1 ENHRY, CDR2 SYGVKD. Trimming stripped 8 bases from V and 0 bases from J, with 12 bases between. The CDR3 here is CAIEIAASTDTQYF. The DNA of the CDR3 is TGTGCCATCGAAATAGCGGCTAGCACAGATACGCAGTATTTT.

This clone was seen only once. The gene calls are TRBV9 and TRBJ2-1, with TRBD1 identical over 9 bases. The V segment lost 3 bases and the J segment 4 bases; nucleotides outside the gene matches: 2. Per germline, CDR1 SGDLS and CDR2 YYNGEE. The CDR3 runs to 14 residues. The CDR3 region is CASSETGGYNEQFF. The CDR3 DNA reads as TGTGCCAGCAGCGAGACAGGGGGTTACAATGAGCAGTTCTTC.

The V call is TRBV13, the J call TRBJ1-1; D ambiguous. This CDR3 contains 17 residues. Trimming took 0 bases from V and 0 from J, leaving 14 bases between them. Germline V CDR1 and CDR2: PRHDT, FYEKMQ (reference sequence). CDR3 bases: TGTGCCAGCAGCTTAGGTTCAGCTACCCCCATGAACACTGAAGCTTTCTTT. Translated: CASSLGSATPMNTEAFF.

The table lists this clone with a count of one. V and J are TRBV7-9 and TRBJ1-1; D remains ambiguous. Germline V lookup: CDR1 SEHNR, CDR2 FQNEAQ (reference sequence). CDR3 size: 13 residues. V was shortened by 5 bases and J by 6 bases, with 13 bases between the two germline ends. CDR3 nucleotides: TGTGCCAGCAGCGAGGTTGGAACGTCTGAAGCTTTCTTT. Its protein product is CASSEVGTSEAFF.

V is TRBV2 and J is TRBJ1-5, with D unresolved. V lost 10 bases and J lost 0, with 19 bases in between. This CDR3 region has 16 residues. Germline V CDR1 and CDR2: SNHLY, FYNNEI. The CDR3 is CAKKPQEDYSNQPQHF. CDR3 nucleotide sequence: TGTGCCAAAAAACCTCAGGAAGACTATAGCAATCAGCCCCAGCATTTT.

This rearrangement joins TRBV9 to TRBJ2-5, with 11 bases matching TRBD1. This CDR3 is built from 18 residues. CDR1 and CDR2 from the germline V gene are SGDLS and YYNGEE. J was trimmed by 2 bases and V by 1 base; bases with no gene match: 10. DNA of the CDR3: TGTGCCAGCAGCGTAACTATAATGGGACAGGGGGATCAAGAGACCCAGTACTTC. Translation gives CASSVTIMGQGDQETQYF.

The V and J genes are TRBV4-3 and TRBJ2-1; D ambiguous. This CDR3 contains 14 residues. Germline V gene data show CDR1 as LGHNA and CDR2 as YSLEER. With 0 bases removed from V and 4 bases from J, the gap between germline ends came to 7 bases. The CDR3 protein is CASSQDEVYNEQFF. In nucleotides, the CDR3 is TGCGCCAGCAGCCAAGATGAGGTATACAATGAGCAGTTCTTC.

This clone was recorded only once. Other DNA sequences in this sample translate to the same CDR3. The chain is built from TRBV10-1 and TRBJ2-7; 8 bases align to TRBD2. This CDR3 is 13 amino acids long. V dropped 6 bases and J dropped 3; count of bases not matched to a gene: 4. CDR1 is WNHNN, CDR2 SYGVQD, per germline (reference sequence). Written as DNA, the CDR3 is TGCGCCAGCAGCCCCGGGACTAGCTACGAGCAGTACTTC. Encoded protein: CASSPGTSYEQYF.

This CDR3 reads CASSLVPGQGHTKLEAFF. The CDR3 bases are TGTGCCAGCAGCTTAGTTCCAGGACAGGGGCACACTAAGCTTGAAGCTTTCTTT. This sequence joins TRBV11-2 and TRBJ1-1; 9 bases agree with TRBD1. CDR1 is SGHAT and CDR2 is FQNNGV in the germline V gene. J lost 7 bases, V lost 1 base, and 16 bases had no gene match. The CDR3 is 18 amino acids. The whole variable domain, remainder taken from reference TRBV11-2 and TRBJ1-1, is EAGVAQSPRYKIIEKRQSVAFWCNPISGHATLYWYQQILGQGPKLLIQFQNNGVVDDSQLPKDRFSAERLKGVDSTLKIQPAKLEDSAVYLCASSLVPGQGHTKLEAFFGQGTRLTVV.

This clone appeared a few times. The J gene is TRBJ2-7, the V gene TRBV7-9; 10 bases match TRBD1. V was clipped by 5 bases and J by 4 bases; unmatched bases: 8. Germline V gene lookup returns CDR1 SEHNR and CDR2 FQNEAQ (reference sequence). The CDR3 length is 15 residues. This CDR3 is CASSETTGGDYEQYF. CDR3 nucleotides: TGTGCCAGCAGCGAGACGACAGGGGGCGATTACGAGCAGTACTTC.

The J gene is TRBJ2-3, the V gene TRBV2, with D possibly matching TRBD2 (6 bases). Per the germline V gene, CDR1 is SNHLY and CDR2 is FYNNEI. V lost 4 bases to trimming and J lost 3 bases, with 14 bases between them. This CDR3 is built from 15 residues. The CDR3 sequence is CASSGGGGITDTQYF. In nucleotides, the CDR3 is TGTGCCAGCAGTGGTGGGGGAGGAATAACAGATACGCAGTATTTT. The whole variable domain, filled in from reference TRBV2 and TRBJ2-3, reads EPEVTQTPSHQVTQMGQEVILRCVPISNHLYFYWYRQILGQKVEFLVSFYNNEISEKSEIFDDQFSVERPDGSNFTLKIRSTKLEDSAMYFCASSGGGGITDTQYFGPGTRLTVL.

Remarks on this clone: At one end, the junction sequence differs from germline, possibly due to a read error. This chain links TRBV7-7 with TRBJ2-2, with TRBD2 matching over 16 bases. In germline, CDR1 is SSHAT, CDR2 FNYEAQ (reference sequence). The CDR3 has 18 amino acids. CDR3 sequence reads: CASSLGTSGRAGTGELFF. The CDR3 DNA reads TGTGCTAGCAGCTTAGGGACTAGCGGGAGGGCCGGCACCGGGGAGCTGTTTTTT.

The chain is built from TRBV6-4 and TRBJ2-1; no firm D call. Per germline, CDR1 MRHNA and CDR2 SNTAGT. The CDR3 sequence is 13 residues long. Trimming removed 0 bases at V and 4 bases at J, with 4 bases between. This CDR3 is CASSDSPYNEQFF. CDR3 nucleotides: TGTGCCAGCAGTGACTCGCCGTACAATGAGCAGTTCTTC.